This TCR beta chain was captured by sequencing in a study of response to subunit inactivated influenza vaccine. General study findings and limits: There was a suggestion from the authors that each seasonal influenza vaccination recruits few new T cells.

This clonotype was recorded at least ten times. Antigen: not known. TCRdb re-derived calls from the RT-PCR reads in MiXCR, one entry per CDR3 protein. The sample consists of hundreds of thousands of distinct CDR3 sequences, approximately 15% of them appearing once. With 1 base clipped from V and 3 bases from J, the junction kept 8 bases outside the gene matches. Germline loops: CDR1 LGHNA, CDR2 YSLEER. This CDR3 has 16 amino acids. The TCR was taken from a man between 45 and 60 years old who received an inactivated influenza vaccine. The V gene is TRBV4-3, the J gene TRBJ2-7; 8 nucleotides line up with TRBD1. The source was PBMCs from blood, collected less than 15 days before vaccination. The CDR3 loop reads CASSQVRQGQGYEQYF. The DNA of the CDR3 is TGCGCCAGCAGCCAAGTCCGCCAAGGACAGGGCTACGAGCAGTACTTC.